This TCR beta chain was recovered during a study of shared clonotypes between healthy human individuals. Study information: Serving as donors were a couple of women and three men, whose ages spanned 18 to 49.

Every subset had its genomic DNA shared out evenly among several immunoSEQ plates. Methods used by the authors: Owing to the provision of junction-only sequences devoid of quality scores by immunoSEQ, filtering differed. Produced via immunoSEQ multiplex PCR; TCRdb's table is partial and in-frame only. The V and J calls and clone size come from that table; D and trimming were worked out from the DNA. The sample contains about 1 million clones, about 76% of which appear only once. Trimming removed 5 bases at V and 12 bases at J, with 11 bases between. Germline lookup yields CDR1 MNHNY and CDR2 SVGAGI (reference sequence). The CDR3 is 11 amino acids.

Sample: memory CD4+ T cells sorted from blood. The sample's subset: CD45RA-negative fraction. This chain uses TRBV6-6 with TRBJ2-4, with D possibly being TRBD1 or TRBD2 (5 bases each). The clonotype originates from a young man in good health. The CDR3: CASSLRDHQYF. The DNA for the CDR3 is TGTGCCAGCAGTCTCCGGGACCATCAGTACTTC.